This is a list of T cell receptor beta chains from one sample in a study of T-cell memory formation after mild COVID-19. TCRdb called the 5' RACE reads again in MiXCR, with one record for every CDR3 protein. The sample contains 470,000 or so distinct CDR3 sequences, 15% to 25% of which appear only once. What was sequenced was PBMCs or a T cell subset sorted from them (not recorded which). These receptor sequences come from an adult woman who had mild COVID-19 (a few samples of this study predate the infection). Cell type and time point are not known. Each CDR3 is given with its conserved first and last residue. A D gene is named only where the DNA matches it firmly. The size entry is marked missing in some rows and otherwise reads once, few, many or a size class.

TRBV7-9	TRBJ1-1	NA	NA	CASSLGFAALNTEAFF	TGTGCCAGCAGCTTAGGTTTCGCGGCCTTGAACACTGAAGCTTTCTTT
TRBV15	TRBJ1-2	NA	NA	CATSSPTGYGYTF	TGTGCCACCAGCAGCCCTACAGGGTATGGCTACACCTTC
TRBV20-1	TRBJ2-7	few	NA	CSAPGLSSYEQYF	TGCAGTGCTCCGGGGCTCAGCTCCTACGAGCAGTACTTC
TRBV5-1	TRBJ2-1	NA	TRBD2	CASSQGLDLLVGDEQFF	TGCGCCAGCAGCCAGGGACTAGACCTCCTGGTCGGGGATGAGCAGTTCTTC
TRBV20-1	TRBJ2-1	NA	TRBD2	CSARVSGGGPYNEQFF	TGCAGTGCTAGAGTTAGCGGCGGGGGGCCATATAATGAGCAGTTCTTC
TRBV5-5	TRBJ1-2	NA	NA	CASSPRASFRYGYTF	TGTGCCAGCAGCCCCCGGGCCTCCTTCCGCTATGGCTACACCTTC
TRBV18	TRBJ1-2	NA	NA	CASSPPVTGYGYTF	TGTGCCAGCTCACCACCGGTCACGGGCTATGGCTACACCTTC
TRBV24-1	TRBJ1-1	few	NA	CATSPDGNTEAFF	TGTGCCACCAGTCCAGACGGGAACACTGAAGCTTTCTTT
TRBV7-9	TRBJ2-2	NA	TRBD1	CASGTVNTGELFF	TGTGCCAGCGGGACAGTGAACACCGGGGAGCTGTTTTTT
TRBV28	TRBJ2-5	NA	NA	CASSSATRPRETQYF	TGTGCCAGCAGTTCCGCGACAAGGCCTCGGGAGACCCAGTACTTC
TRBV7-6	TRBJ1-2	NA	TRBD1	CASSLAEDREGGNYGYTF	TGTGCCAGCAGCTTAGCGGAAGACAGGGAGGGCGGGAACTATGGCTACACCTTC
TRBV5-1	TRBJ2-1	few	TRBD1	CASSIQGVMNEQFF	TGCGCCAGCAGCATACAGGGGGTGATGAATGAGCAGTTCTTC
TRBV7-9	TRBJ1-1	few	TRBD1	CASSLAKQGSTEAFF	TGTGCCAGCAGCTTAGCGAAACAGGGGTCCACTGAAGCTTTCTTT
TRBV6-5	TRBJ1-1	NA	NA	CASKMDRMNTEAFF	TGTGCCAGCAAAATGGACAGAATGAACACTGAAGCTTTCTTT
TRBV7-3	TRBJ1-1	NA	TRBD1	CASSSTGDWATEAFF	TGTGCCAGCAGCTCTACAGGGGACTGGGCCACTGAAGCTTTCTTT
TRBV9	TRBJ2-6	NA	NA	CASSVASGANVLTF	TGTGCCAGCAGCGTAGCGTCTGGGGCCAACGTCCTGACTTTC
TRBV7-8	TRBJ2-6	many	NA	CASSPGSSGANVLTF	TGTGCCAGCAGTCCAGGGTCTTCTGGGGCCAACGTCCTGACTTTC
TRBV7-6	TRBJ2-1	few	NA	CASSPQGAVEQFF	TGTGCCAGCAGCCCCCAAGGAGCTGTTGAGCAGTTCTTC
TRBV7-6	TRBJ2-2	NA	NA	CASTRETDTGELFF	TGTGCCAGCACTAGGGAGACCGACACCGGGGAGCTGTTTTTT
TRBV9	TRBJ2-1	few	NA	CASSVAPGNYNEQFF	TGTGCCAGCAGCGTAGCCCCAGGGAACTACAATGAGCAGTTCTTC
TRBV30	TRBJ2-7	NA	NA	CAWSVRGNEQYF	TGTGCCTGGAGTGTACGCGGGAACGAGCAGTACTTC
TRBV5-4	TRBJ2-5	few	NA	CASTPGGNRRRETQYF	TGTGCCAGCACCCCCGGTGGGAACAGGAGGAGGGAGACCCAGTACTTC
TRBV12-3/TRBV12-4	TRBJ2-3	NA	TRBD2	CASSVRTSGIDTQYF	TGTGCCAGCAGTGTCCGGACTAGCGGGATAGATACGCAGTATTTT
TRBV9	TRBJ2-3	NA	TRBD1	CAAGQGLTDTQYF	TGTGCCGCAGGACAGGGACTCACAGATACGCAGTATTTT
TRBV12-3/TRBV12-4	TRBJ2-1	few	TRBD2	CASSLIAGGLLEQFF	TGTGCCAGCAGCCTTATAGCGGGGGGGTTACTTGAGCAGTTCTTC
TRBV5-1	TRBJ1-1	few	NA	CASSLSDTYTEAFF	TGCGCCAGCAGCTTGTCCGACACCTACACTGAAGCTTTCTTT
TRBV5-5	TRBJ2-7	NA	TRBD1	CASSRSGTGGNWGVNEQYF	TGTGCCAGCAGCAGATCCGGGACAGGGGGAAATTGGGGCGTCAATGAGCAGTACTTC
TRBV29-1	TRBJ1-1	NA	NA	CSVGVGAWTEAFF	TGCAGCGTGGGGGTGGGGGCGTGGACTGAAGCTTTCTTT
TRBV20-1	TRBJ1-5	few	NA	CSARDFEHSNQPQHF	TGCAGTGCTAGAGATTTCGAACATAGCAATCAGCCCCAGCATTTT
TRBV5-1	TRBJ2-2	NA	NA	CASSFGSSRTGELFF	TGCGCCAGCAGCTTCGGCAGCTCGCGAACCGGGGAGCTGTTTTTT
TRBV27	TRBJ1-2	NA	NA	CASTPLGDHYGYTF	TGTGCCAGCACCCCCCTGGGGGATCACTATGGCTACACCTTC
TRBV6-2/TRBV6-3	TRBJ2-5	few	TRBD1	CASSPSDRAWETQYF	TGTGCCAGCAGTCCCTCGGACAGGGCGTGGGAGACCCAGTACTTC
TRBV6-1	TRBJ2-7	NA	NA	CASIHGGGQYF	TGTGCCAGCATTCACGGGGGAGGACAGTACTTC
TRBV4-1	TRBJ2-1	few	NA	CASSLYGNLLLGNEQFF	TGCGCCAGCAGCCTCTACGGGAACCTACTCCTAGGCAATGAGCAGTTCTTC
TRBV21-1	TRBJ2-7	few	NA	CASSIRRDRDDYEQYF	TGTGCCAGCAGCATCCGCCGGGACAGGGATGACTACGAGCAGTACTTC
TRBV18	TRBJ2-5	many	TRBD1	CASSPGQGARGETQYF	TGTGCCAGCTCGCCGGGACAGGGGGCGAGGGGAGAGACCCAGTACTTC
TRBV30	TRBJ2-5	NA	TRBD2	CAWESGSGYQETQYF	TGTGCCTGGGAGAGCGGGAGCGGGTACCAAGAGACCCAGTACTTC
TRBV7-8	TRBJ2-3	NA	TRBD1	CASSFHRGLSTDTQYF	TGTGCCAGCAGCTTTCACAGGGGGCTTAGCACAGATACGCAGTATTTT
TRBV27	TRBJ2-1	NA	TRBD1	CASSPSLTGIWNEQFF	TGTGCCAGCAGTCCTAGTTTGACAGGGATCTGGAATGAGCAGTTCTTC
TRBV12-5	TRBJ2-3	NA	TRBD2	CASGLVRRGVSTDTQYF	TGTGCTAGTGGTTTGGTCCGGCGGGGGGTAAGCACAGATACGCAGTATTTT
TRBV6-2/TRBV6-3	TRBJ2-7	NA	NA	CASRRQGLYEQYF	TGTGCCAGCAGAAGACAGGGACTATACGAGCAGTACTTC
TRBV5-6	TRBJ2-1	NA	NA	CASSLQGVQYHNEQFF	TGTGCCAGCAGCTTACAGGGCGTACAATACCACAATGAGCAGTTCTTC